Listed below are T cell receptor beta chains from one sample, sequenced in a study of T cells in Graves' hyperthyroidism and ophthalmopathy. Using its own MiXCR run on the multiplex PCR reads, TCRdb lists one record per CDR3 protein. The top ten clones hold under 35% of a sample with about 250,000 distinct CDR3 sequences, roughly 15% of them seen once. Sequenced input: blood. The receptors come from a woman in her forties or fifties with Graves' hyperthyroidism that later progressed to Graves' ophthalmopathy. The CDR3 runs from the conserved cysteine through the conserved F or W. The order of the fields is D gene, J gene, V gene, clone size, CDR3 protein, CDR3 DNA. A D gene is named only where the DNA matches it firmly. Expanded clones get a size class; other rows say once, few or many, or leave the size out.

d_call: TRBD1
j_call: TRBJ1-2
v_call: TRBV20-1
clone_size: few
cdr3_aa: CSARLRDSLRGYTF
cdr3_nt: TGCAGTGCTAGATTAAGGGACAGCCTACGGGGCTACACCTTC

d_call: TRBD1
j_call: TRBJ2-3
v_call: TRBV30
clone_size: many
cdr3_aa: CAWSVIQGISTDTQYF
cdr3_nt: TGTGCCTGGAGTGTTATACAGGGGATTAGCACAGATACGCAGTATTTT

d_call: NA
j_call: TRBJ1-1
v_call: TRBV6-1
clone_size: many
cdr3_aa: CASNSPDYGTEAFF
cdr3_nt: TGTGCCAGCAATAGTCCAGACTACGGCACTGAAGCTTTCTTT

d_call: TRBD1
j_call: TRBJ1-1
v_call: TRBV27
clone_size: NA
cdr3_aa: CASSPPGQGIMNTEAFF
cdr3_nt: TGTGCCAGCAGTCCGCCGGGACAGGGGATTATGAACACTGAAGCTTTCTTT

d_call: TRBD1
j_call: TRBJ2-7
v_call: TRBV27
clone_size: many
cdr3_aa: CASSFLMGQGARNEQYF
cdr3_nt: TGTGCCAGCAGTTTTCTTATGGGACAGGGGGCGCGGAACGAGCAGTACTTC

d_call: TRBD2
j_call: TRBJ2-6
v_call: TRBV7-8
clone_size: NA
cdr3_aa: CASSPWTSGSAGANVLTF
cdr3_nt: TGTGCCAGCAGCCCATGGACTAGCGGGAGCGCGGGGGCCAACGTCCTGACTTTC

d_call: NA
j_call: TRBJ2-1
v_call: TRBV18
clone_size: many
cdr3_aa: CASSRPAGSNEQFF
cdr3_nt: TGTGCCAGCTCACGCCCGGCGGGGAGCAATGAGCAGTTCTTC

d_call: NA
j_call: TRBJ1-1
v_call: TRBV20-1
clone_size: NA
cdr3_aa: CSARDVGGATEAFF
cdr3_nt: TGCAGTGCTAGAGATGTGGGGGGGGCTACTGAAGCTTTCTTT

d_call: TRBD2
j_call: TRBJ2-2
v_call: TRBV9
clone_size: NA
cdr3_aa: CASSGSGSGTGELFF
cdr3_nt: TGTGCCAGCAGCGGTAGCGGGAGTGGTACCGGGGAGCTGTTTTTT

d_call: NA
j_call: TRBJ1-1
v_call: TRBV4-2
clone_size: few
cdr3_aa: CASSDYRTEAFF
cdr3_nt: TGTGCCAGCAGCGACTACCGGACTGAAGCTTTCTTT

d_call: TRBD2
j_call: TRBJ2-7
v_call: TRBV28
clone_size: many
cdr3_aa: CASSLSRGDSYEQYF
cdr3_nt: TGTGCCAGCAGTCTCTCCCGGGGGGACTCCTACGAGCAGTACTTC

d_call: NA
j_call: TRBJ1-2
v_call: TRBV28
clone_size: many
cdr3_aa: CASRPTVFFGYTF
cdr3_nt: TGTGCCAGCAGACCAACAGTTTTCTTTGGCTACACCTTC

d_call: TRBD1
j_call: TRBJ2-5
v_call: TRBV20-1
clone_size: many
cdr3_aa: CSAMDRGKETQYF
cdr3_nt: TGCAGTGCTATGGACAGGGGTAAAGAGACCCAGTACTTC

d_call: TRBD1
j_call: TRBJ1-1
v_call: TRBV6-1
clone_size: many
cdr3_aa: CASSTTGRTEAFF
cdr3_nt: TGTGCCAGCAGTACGACAGGGCGGACTGAAGCTTTCTTT

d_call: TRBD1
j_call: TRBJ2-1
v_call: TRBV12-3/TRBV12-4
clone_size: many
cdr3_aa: CASNGQGWNEQFF
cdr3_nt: TGTGCCAGCAACGGACAGGGGTGGAATGAGCAGTTCTTC

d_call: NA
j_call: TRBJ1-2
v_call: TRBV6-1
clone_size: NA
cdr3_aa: CASSEAVRAANYGYTF
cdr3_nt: TGTGCCAGCAGTGAAGCGGTTCGGGCGGCCAACTATGGCTACACCTTC

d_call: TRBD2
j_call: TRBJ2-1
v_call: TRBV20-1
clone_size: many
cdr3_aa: CSARDRASGTYNEQFF
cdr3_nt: TGCAGTGCTAGAGATAGGGCTAGCGGGACCTACAATGAGCAGTTCTTC

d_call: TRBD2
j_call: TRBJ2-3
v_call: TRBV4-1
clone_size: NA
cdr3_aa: CASSHPSGGTDTQYF
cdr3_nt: TGCGCCAGCAGCCACCCTAGCGGGGGCACAGATACGCAGTATTTT

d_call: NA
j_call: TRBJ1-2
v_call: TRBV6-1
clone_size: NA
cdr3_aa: CASTTFAVNGYTF
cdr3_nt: TGTGCCAGCACCACCTTCGCGGTTAATGGCTACACCTTC

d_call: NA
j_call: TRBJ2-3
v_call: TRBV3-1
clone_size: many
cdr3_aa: CASSPKRWSSGEITDTQYF
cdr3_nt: TGTGCCAGCAGCCCTAAAAGGTGGAGTAGCGGAGAGATCACAGATACGCAGTATTTT

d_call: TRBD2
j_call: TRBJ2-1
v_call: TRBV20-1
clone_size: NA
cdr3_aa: CSAETSGTYNEQFF
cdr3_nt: TGCAGTGCTGAGACTAGCGGAACCTACAATGAGCAGTTCTTC

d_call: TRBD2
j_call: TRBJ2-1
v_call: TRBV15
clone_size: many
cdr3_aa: CATSRGGAGTSDFGSYNEQFF
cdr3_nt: TGTGCCACCAGCAGGGGGGGGGCCGGGACTAGTGATTTTGGGTCCTACAATGAGCAGTTCTTC

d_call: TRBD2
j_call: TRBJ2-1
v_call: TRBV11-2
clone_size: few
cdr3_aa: CASRQTSGSDEQFF
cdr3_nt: TGTGCCAGCAGGCAAACTAGCGGGAGCGATGAGCAGTTCTTC

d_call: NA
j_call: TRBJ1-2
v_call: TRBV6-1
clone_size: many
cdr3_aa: CASSQDRTNYGYTF
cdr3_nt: TGTGCCAGCAGCCAGGACAGAACTAACTATGGCTACACCTTC

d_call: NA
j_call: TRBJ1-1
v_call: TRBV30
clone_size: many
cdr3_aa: CACSGGYTEAFF
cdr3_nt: TGTGCCTGCTCCGGGGGGTACACTGAAGCTTTCTTT

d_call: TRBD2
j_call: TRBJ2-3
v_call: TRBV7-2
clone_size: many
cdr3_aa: CASSPGTSGRSFSTDTQYF
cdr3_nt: TGTGCCAGCAGCCCAGGGACTAGCGGGAGGAGTTTTAGCACAGATACGCAGTATTTT

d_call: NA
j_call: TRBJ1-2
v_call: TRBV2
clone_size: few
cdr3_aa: CASSEAGGLGGYTF
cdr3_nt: TGTGCCAGCAGTGAAGCGGGGGGTTTGGGTGGCTACACCTTC

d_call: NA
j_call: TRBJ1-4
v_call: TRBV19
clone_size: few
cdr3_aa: CACRGHTGEKLFF
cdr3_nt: TGTGCCTGCCGGGGGCACACAGGCGAAAAACTGTTTTTT

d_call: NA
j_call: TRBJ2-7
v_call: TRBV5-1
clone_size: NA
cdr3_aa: CASSLGTPRDEQYF
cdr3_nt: TGCGCCAGCAGCCTGGGGACACCCCGAGACGAGCAGTACTTC

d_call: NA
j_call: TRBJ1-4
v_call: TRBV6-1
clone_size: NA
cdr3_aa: CASTQNDRITNEKLFF
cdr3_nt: TGTGCCAGCACTCAGAACGACAGGATCACTAATGAAAAACTGTTTTTT

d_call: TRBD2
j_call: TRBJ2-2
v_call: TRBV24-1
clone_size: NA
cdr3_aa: CATSDPTSGRVSTGELFF
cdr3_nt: TGTGCCACCAGTGACCCGACTAGCGGGAGGGTTAGCACCGGGGAGCTGTTTTTT

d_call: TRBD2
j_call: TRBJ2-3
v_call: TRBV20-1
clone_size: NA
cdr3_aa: CSARDPTSGRTDTQYF
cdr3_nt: TGCAGTGCTAGAGACCCTACTAGCGGGCGCACAGATACGCAGTATTTT

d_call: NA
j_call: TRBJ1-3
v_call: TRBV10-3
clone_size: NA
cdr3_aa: CAISEDYSGNTIYF
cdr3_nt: TGTGCCATCAGCGAAGATTACTCTGGAAACACCATATATTTT

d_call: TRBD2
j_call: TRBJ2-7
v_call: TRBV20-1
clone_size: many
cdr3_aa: CSASPGTGTSAYEQYF
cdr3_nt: TGCAGTGCTTCCCCGGGAACCGGGACTAGCGCCTACGAGCAGTACTTC

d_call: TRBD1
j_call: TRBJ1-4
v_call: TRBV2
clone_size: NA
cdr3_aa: CASVPQGTGEKLFF
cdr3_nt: TGTGCCAGCGTACCACAGGGGACGGGCGAAAAACTGTTTTTT

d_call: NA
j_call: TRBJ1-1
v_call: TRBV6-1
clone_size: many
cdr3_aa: CASRRDLPNTEAFF
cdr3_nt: TGTGCCAGCAGAAGGGACTTACCGAACACTGAAGCTTTCTTT